Sequencing of this T cell receptor beta chain was carried out in a study of early T cells in non-severe SARS-CoV-2 infection. Notes on the study in general: There was a bias toward anti-spike CD8 responses in VDJdb matching, which missed private and CD4 specificities.

In its sample, this clonotype was seen many times. What it binds is not known. TCRdb independently ran MiXCR on the 5' RACE reads; one entry per CDR3 protein. Found here are around 86,000 distinct CDR3 sequences, roughly 14% of them singletons; the top ten hold roughly 0.6%. V shed 2 bases and J 15 bases; nucleotides not matched to a gene: 17. CDR3 length equals 16 residues. The chain links TRBV12-3 or TRBV12-4 to TRBJ2-1; 9 bases agree with TRBD2. The sequence came from an adult who was a healthcare worker with PCR-confirmed SARS-CoV-2 infection or an uninfected control (not recorded which). The sequenced sample was whole blood. In DNA, the CDR3 is TGTGCCAGCAGTTTACGGGGTGCCTCTAGCGGGGTCAACCCGTTCTTC. It is translated as CASSLRGASSGVNPFF.